This T cell receptor (beta chain) came from a study of T cells in Graves' hyperthyroidism and ophthalmopathy. Germline V gene data show CDR1 as MGHRA and CDR2 as YSYEKL. The CDR3 runs to 13 residues. V lost 2 bases to trimming and J lost 2 bases, with 7 bases between them. Researchers amplified the TCR beta CDR3 regions from RNA transcripts. Initially, a first-round RT-PCR of the TCR CDR3 employed the HTBI primer set. TCRdb fed the multiplex PCR reads into MiXCR, producing one record per CDR3 protein. The sample consists of 600,000 or so distinct CDR3 sequences, around 14% of them appearing once. General study points: Before onset, ophthalmopathy was predicted by the model a median roughly 6.8 months earlier.

In regard to this clonotype: Its antigen is unidentified.

Under 3 months was the duration of disease in ophthalmopathy patients, who also had a Clinical Activity Score of at least 3 and a NOSPECS grade of at least 4. The origin of this receptor is a woman aged 18-30 years with Graves' ophthalmopathy. The chain joins TRBV4-1 to TRBJ2-7; D is unclear. Sequencing was performed on blood. Written as DNA, the CDR3 is TGCGCCAGCAGCCAACTCACAGCCTACGAGCAGTACTTC. This sequence encodes CASSQLTAYEQYF.